Detailed here is one TCR beta chain. Sequenced by immunoSEQ multiplex PCR; TCRdb stores in-frame clones only, minus some. The sample lists about 62,000 clones; more than 65% were seen once. These data come from a study of blood T cell repertoires in COVID-19. Study details: Sources were T cells, B-cell-depleted T cells, or PBMCs; the material itself was cDNA or gDNA.

The CDR3 is made up of 15 amino acids. The V end lost 5 bases, the J end lost 6 bases, and 14 bases lay between the germline ends. The germline V gene has CDR1 LNHNV and CDR2 YYDKDF (reference sequence). Sequenced material: peripheral blood. V and J are TRBV15 and TRBJ1-6; D is unresolved. The receptor's source is a woman older than 75 with active or convalescent COVID-19. The CDR3 nucleotides are TGTGCCACCAGCGTCCAGCGGGTTCGTAATTCACCCCTCCACTTT. It encodes CATSVQRVRNSPLHF. Full variable domain (remainder filled in from reference TRBV15 and TRBJ1-6): DAMVIQNPRYQVTQFGKPVTLSCSQTLNHNVMYWYQQKSSQAPKLLFHYYDKDFNNEADTPDNFQSRRPNTSFCFLDIRSPGLGDTAMYLCATSVQRVRNSPLHFGNGTRLTVT.